The clone carrying this TCR beta chain was recorded once. The data originate from a study of blood T cells in healthy people across ages. PCR was performed a second time for roughly 6 to 12 cycles using a sample-barcoded 5' primer and a J-beta primer mix. TCRdb re-derived calls from the 5' RACE reads in MiXCR, one entry per CDR3 protein. The table records approximately 670,000 distinct CDR3 sequences, 40% to 45% of them present only once. The sequencing input was blood. The origin of this receptor is a man older than 75 in good health.

The CDR3 protein is CASSQEAGGEKLFF. CDR3 in DNA: TGTGCCAGCAGCCAAGAGGCCGGAGGGGAAAAACTGTTTTTT. The chain uses TRBV3-1 and TRBJ1-4; D is unresolved. There are 14 residues in the CDR3. Trimming cost V 0 bases and J 8 bases, with 10 bases left between them. The germline V gene has CDR1 LGHDT and CDR2 YNNKEL (reference sequence).